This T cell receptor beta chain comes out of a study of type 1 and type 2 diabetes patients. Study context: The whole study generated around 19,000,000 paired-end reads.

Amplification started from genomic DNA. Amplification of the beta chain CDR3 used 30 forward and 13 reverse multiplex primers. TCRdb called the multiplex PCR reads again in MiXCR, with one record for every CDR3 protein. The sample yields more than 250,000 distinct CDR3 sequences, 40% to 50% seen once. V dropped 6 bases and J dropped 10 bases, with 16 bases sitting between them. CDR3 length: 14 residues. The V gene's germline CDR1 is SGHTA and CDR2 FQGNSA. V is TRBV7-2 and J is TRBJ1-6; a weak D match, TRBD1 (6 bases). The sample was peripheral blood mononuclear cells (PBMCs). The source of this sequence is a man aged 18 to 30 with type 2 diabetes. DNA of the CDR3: TGTGCCAGCAGTTTTCGGGGGGCAGGCTCACCCCTCCACTTT. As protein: CASSFRGAGSPLHF. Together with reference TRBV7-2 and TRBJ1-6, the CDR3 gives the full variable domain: GAGVSQSPSNKVTEKGKDVELRCDPISGHTALYWYRQSLGQGLEFLIYFQGNSAPDKSGLPSDRFSAERTGGSVSTLTIQRTQQEDSAVYLCASSFRGAGSPLHFGNGTRLTVT.